The rows below give T cell receptor beta chains drawn from one sample of a study of blood T cell repertoires in COVID-19. Assay used: immunoSEQ multiplex PCR; TCRdb lists only in-frame clones, some missing. This table holds approximately 240,000 clones, 84% found once. The sequencing input was peripheral blood. These TCRs come from a woman of 80 years or more with active or convalescent COVID-19. Both conserved end residues are part of each CDR3. D genes are given only for firm matches. The size entry is marked missing in some rows and otherwise reads once, few, many or a size class.

d_call j_call clone_size v_call cdr3_aa cdr3_nt
NA TRBJ2-7 NA TRBV21-1 CASSNPMGGGDYEQYF TGTGCCAGCAGCAACCCGATGGGCGGGGGGGACTACGAGCAGTACTTC
TRBD1 TRBJ2-2 few TRBV7-3 CASSLGTGVNTGELFF TGTGCCAGCAGCTTGGGGACAGGGGTAAACACCGGGGAGCTGTTTTTT
TRBD1 TRBJ1-6 NA TRBV2 CASIRRGQRNSPLHF TGTGCCAGCATCCGGCGGGGACAGCGTAATTCACCCCTCCACTTT
TRBD1 TRBJ2-3 NA TRBV9 CASSGPHRGPLTDTQYF TGTGCCAGCAGCGGACCACACAGGGGTCCCCTCACAGATACGCAGTATTTT
NA TRBJ1-1 NA TRBV11-3 CASSLSWSEAFF TGTGCCAGCAGCTTATCCTGGAGTGAAGCTTTCTTT
NA TRBJ2-2 NA TRBV28 CAIQSKGYKSGELFF TGTGCCATCCAATCGAAGGGGTATAAGTCCGGGGAGCTGTTTTTT
TRBD2 TRBJ2-7 NA TRBV5-4 CASTSLGLARHEQYF TGTGCCAGCACTTCTCTGGGACTAGCGCGGCACGAGCAGTACTTC
TRBD2 TRBJ2-5 NA TRBV5-1 CASMETSGGQETQYF TGCGCCAGCATGGAGACTAGCGGGGGTCAAGAGACCCAGTACTTC
NA TRBJ2-2 NA TRBV6-5 CASRGGGLGTGELFF TGTGCCAGCAGGGGTGGCGGGCTGGGGACCGGGGAGCTGTTTTTT
NA TRBJ2-2 NA TRBV19 CASSKLTTLAGELFF TGTGCCAGTAGTAAATTGACAACCCTGGCCGGGGAGCTGTTTTTT
TRBD2 TRBJ2-5 NA TRBV5-1 CASGLAGETQYF TGCGCCAGCGGGCTAGCGGGAGAGACCCAGTACTTC
NA TRBJ1-1 once TRBV18 CASSRLGPAGTEAFF TGTGCCAGCTCACGTCTCGGCCCGGCAGGCACTGAAGCTTTCTTT
TRBD2 TRBJ2-1 NA TRBV6-2/TRBV6-3 CASSYRLAGGPGEQFF TGTGCCAGCAGTTACCGACTAGCGGGAGGGCCCGGTGAGCAGTTCTTC
NA TRBJ1-2 NA TRBV19 CASTSQAGRIYGYTF TGTGCCAGTACCTCCCAAGCAGGAAGAATCTATGGCTACACCTTC
NA TRBJ1-5 few TRBV28 CASSLLSQPQHF TGTGCCAGCAGTTTACTAAGTCAGCCCCAGCATTTT
NA TRBJ1-3 NA TRBV6-5 CASSQGYDSGNTIYF TGTGCCAGCAGCCAGGGTTATGACTCTGGAAACACCATATATTTT
NA TRBJ1-5 NA TRBV28 CASRRGSNQPQHF TGTGCCAGCAGGAGGGGGAGCAATCAGCCCCAGCATTTT
TRBD1 TRBJ1-2 NA TRBV6-2/TRBV6-3 CASSYGGQLYGYTF TGTGCCAGCAGTTACGGGGGACAGTTGTATGGCTACACCTTC
NA TRBJ2-5 NA TRBV30 CAWSVTGGEETQYF TGTGCCTGGAGTGTAACGGGCGGGGAAGAGACCCAGTACTTC
NA TRBJ2-3 once TRBV20-1 CSASSVAHVGDTQYF TGCAGTGCTAGTTCGGTAGCTCATGTTGGAGATACGCAGTATTTT
TRBD1 TRBJ1-3 once TRBV6-6 CASSRGQGGSGNTIYF TGTGCCAGCAGTCGGGGACAGGGGGGGTCTGGAAACACCATATATTTT
NA TRBJ1-5 few TRBV18 CASSPGQFQPQHF TGTGCCAGCTCACCAGGACAGTTTCAGCCCCAGCATTTT
TRBD1 TRBJ1-2 few TRBV30 CAWSVNHEGAGYTF TGTGCCTGGAGTGTAAACCACGAGGGGGCTGGCTACACCTTC
TRBD1 TRBJ1-6 NA TRBV27 CASSPDRGNSPLHF TGTGCCAGCAGTCCCGACAGGGGTAATTCACCCCTCCACTTT
NA TRBJ2-3 once TRBV21-1 CASSKGLAGLSTDTQYF TGTGCCAGCAGCAAAGGTCTAGCGGGACTAAGCACAGATACGCAGTATTTT
NA TRBJ1-1 NA TRBV9 CASSVAEGGVNTEAFF TGTGCCAGCAGCGTAGCCGAGGGAGGGGTGAACACTGAAGCTTTCTTT
TRBD1 TRBJ1-2 NA TRBV18 CASSPQRQGVEGYTF TGTGCCAGCTCACCCCAACGACAGGGGGTCGAAGGCTACACCTTC
TRBD2 TRBJ2-1 NA TRBV19 CASSNGGLAGGNEQFF TGTGCCAGTAGTAACGGAGGACTAGCGGGGGGGAATGAGCAGTTCTTC
NA TRBJ2-3 NA TRBV7-9 CALGAGLSTDTQYF TGTGCCCTAGGGGCAGGGCTATCCACAGATACGCAGTATTTT